A selection of T cell receptor beta chains follows, all from one sample in a study of CD8+ T cells in alopecia areata. Sequencing used immunoSEQ multiplex PCR; TCRdb keeps in-frame clones, though not all of them. Of a few hundred thousand clones detected, roughly two fifths appear once; the ten largest clones hold around 0.48%. The source was CD4+ T cells sorted from blood, collected between weeks 30 and 35, from a patient treated with tofacitinib. Source of these receptors: a human donor with alopecia areata. The CDR3 runs from the conserved cysteine through the conserved F or W. D genes are given only for firm matches. The listing skips clone size in some rows; elsewhere it reads once, few, many or a size class.

>TRBV30|15|TRBJ2-1|-|-
CAWSHQGISYNEQFF
TGTGCCTGGAGTCATCAGGGGATCTCCTACAATGAGCAGTTCTTC
>TRBV30|16|TRBJ1-1|TRBD1|-
CAWRGWGTGLVTEAFF
TGTGCCTGGAGAGGATGGGGGACAGGGTTAGTCACTGAAGCTTTCTTT
>TRBV19|13|TRBJ1-5|-|few
CASTKQGNQPQHF
TGTGCCAGTACCAAGCAGGGGAATCAGCCCCAGCATTTT
>TRBV29-1|13|TRBJ1-1|-|few
CSVVKVMNTEAFF
TGCAGCGTTGTGAAGGTTATGAACACTGAAGCTTTCTTT
>TRBV7-8|14|TRBJ2-1|-|-
CASSWSGPYNEQFF
TGTGCCAGCAGCTGGTCGGGACCCTACAATGAGCAGTTCTTC
>TRBV5-1|15|TRBJ2-7|TRBD1|-
CASSLGTGGIYEQYF
TGCGCCAGCAGCCTCGGGACAGGGGGCATCTACGAGCAGTACTTC
>TRBV7-2|15|TRBJ1-2|TRBD1|few
CASSRDRGREDGYTF
TGTGCCAGCAGCCGGGACAGGGGAAGGGAGGATGGCTACACCTTC
>TRBV9|14|TRBJ2-5|-|few
CASSSPSLQETQYF
TGTGCCAGCAGCTCTCCGTCCCTTCAAGAGACCCAGTACTTC
>TRBV29-1|15|TRBJ1-2|TRBD1|few
CSVSRGTGTSNGYTF
TGCAGCGTGTCCCGGGGGACAGGGACATCTAATGGCTACACCTTC
>TRBV6-6|16|TRBJ2-3|TRBD2|few
CASSKLLAGGTDTQYF
TGTGCCAGCAGTAAACTACTAGCGGGAGGGACAGATACGCAGTATTTT
>TRBV30|12|TRBJ1-2|-|-
CACYRRTEGYTF
TGTGCCTGTTACCGCAGGACGGAAGGCTACACCTTC
>TRBV29-1|15|TRBJ1-2|TRBD1|-
CSVAGPGQGAGGYTF
TGCAGCGTTGCCGGTCCGGGACAGGGGGCAGGTGGCTACACCTTC
>TRBV7-8|15|TRBJ2-7|TRBD2|few
CASTRSSGRSYEQYF
TGTGCCAGCACTAGAAGTAGCGGGAGATCCTACGAGCAGTACTTC
>TRBV2|16|TRBJ2-3|TRBD1|-
CASRGRQGPRTDTQYF
TGTGCCAGCAGGGGGAGACAGGGGCCGAGGACAGATACGCAGTATTTT
>TRBV7-3|18|TRBJ2-1|TRBD2|-
CASSPGLAGVGAHNEQFF
TGTGCCAGCAGCCCGGGACTAGCGGGAGTGGGGGCCCACAATGAGCAGTTCTTC
>TRBV6-1|14|TRBJ1-5|-|-
CASCLGGSNQPQHF
TGTGCCAGCTGCCTGGGGGGGAGCAATCAGCCCCAGCATTTT
>TRBV29-1|15|TRBJ2-6|-|-
CSVAARLSGANVLTF
TGCAGCGTTGCGGCCAGACTCTCTGGGGCCAACGTCCTGACTTTC
>TRBV2|15|TRBJ2-3|TRBD1|few
CASSMTGASTDTQYF
TGTGCCAGCAGCATGACAGGGGCCTCCACAGATACGCAGTATTTT